The 5 T cell receptor beta chains reported below all come from one sample, sequenced in a study of graft-versus-host responses after intestinal transplantation. The data were produced by immunoSEQ multiplex PCR, yet TCRdb's version contains in-frame clones alone and is incomplete. The sample contains some 43,000 clones, about 95% of which appear only once. The sample in question was PBMCs, obtained around 330 days after intestinal transplant. These receptors all come from a human patient who received an intestinal transplant, so some T cells may come from the graft donor.

This clone was picked up a small number of times. The chain recombines TRBV7-2 with TRBJ2-1, with 7 nucleotides matching TRBD2. V lost 5 bases and J lost 2; bases outside the gene matches: 9. This CDR3 has 16 residues. Germline values: CDR1 SGHTA, CDR2 FQGNSA. CDR3 in DNA: TGTGCCAGCAGCGAAGGTGGGCTAGCGGCCTACAATGAGCAGTTCTTC. Translated, it gives CASSEGGLAAYNEQFF.

The chain uses TRBV9 and TRBJ2-1; 8 bases map to TRBD2. V was clipped by 4 bases and J by 4 bases; unmatched bases: 10. The CDR3 is 16 residues long. CDR1 and CDR2 from the germline V gene are SGDLS and YYNGEE. This CDR3 reads CASSLGGLAHYNEQFF. The CDR3, as DNA: TGTGCCAGCAGCCTCGGTGGACTAGCCCATTACAATGAGCAGTTCTTC.

The chain has TRBV5-1 and TRBJ2-3; 10 bases align to TRBD2. The CDR3 is made up of 14 amino acids. V shed 7 bases and J 2 bases; nucleotides not matched to a gene: 4. Germline values: CDR1 SGHRS, CDR2 YFSETQ. The CDR3, as DNA: TGCGCCAGCCGGCTAGCGGGGGCCACAGATACGCAGTATTTT. Translation: CASRLAGATDTQYF. Drawing the rest from reference TRBV5-1 and TRBJ2-3, the complete variable domain is KAGVTQTPRYLIKTRGQQVTLSCSPISGHRSVSWYQQTPGQGLQFLFEYFSETQRNKGNFPGRFSGRQFSNSRSEMNVSTLELGDSALYLCASRLAGATDTQYFGPGTRLTVL.

This clone was seen a handful of times. The V call is TRBV30, the J call TRBJ2-3, with 8 nucleotides matching TRBD1. The CDR3 length is 15 residues. Germline assignment: CDR1 GTSNPN and CDR2 SVGIG (reference sequence). The J segment lost 3 bases and the V segment lost 0 bases, leaving 5 bases of the junction unmatched. The CDR3 DNA follows: TGTGCCTGGAGTGTGGGACAGGTGAATACAGATACGCAGTATTTT. Protein: CAWSVGQVNTDTQYF.

The chain has TRBV19 and TRBJ1-5; D is unclear. Germline V lookup: CDR1 LNHDA, CDR2 SQIVND (reference sequence). This CDR3 has 16 residues. Trimming stripped 5 bases from V and 0 bases from J, with 14 bases between. The CDR3 DNA reads TGTGCCAGTAGTCCCTTGACTGGGAATAGCAATCAGCCCCAGCATTTT. This gives the protein CASSPLTGNSNQPQHF. The whole variable domain, filled in from reference TRBV19 and TRBJ1-5, reads DGGITQSPKYLFRKEGQNVTLSCEQNLNHDAMYWYRQDPGQGLRLIYYSQIVNDFQKGDIAEGYSVSREKKESFPLTVTSAQKNPTAFYLCASSPLTGNSNQPQHFGDGTRLSIL.